Below are 7 T cell receptor beta chains sequenced from a single sample in a study of CD8 T cells in ankylosing spondylitis. These TCRs' antigens remain unknown. Study-wide results and limits: Ankylosing spondylitis blood seemed to carry a telltale TCR beta motif made of roughly 8 highly homologous variants.

TCRdb independently ran MiXCR on the 5' RACE reads; one entry per CDR3 protein. The table includes approximately 540,000 distinct CDR3 sequences, about 13% detected once. The specimen sequenced was blood, either unsorted or a sorted T cell fraction (not recorded which). All receptors come from a male donor with ankylosing spondylitis.

In this sample, this clonotype turned up a few times. V usage is TRBV12-3 or TRBV12-4 and J usage is TRBJ1-1; 7 positions match TRBD1. The trim removed 3 bases at V and 0 bases at J, leaving 4 bases unmatched. This CDR3 has 15 amino acids. CDR3 region: CASSFGQEVNTEAFF. CDR3 DNA sequence: TGTGCCAGCAGTTTCGGACAGGAGGTGAACACTGAAGCTTTCTTT.

This clonotype was seen many times. The chain is built from TRBV11-2 and TRBJ1-2; D unclear. The V gene lost 1 base and the J gene lost 5 bases, with 11 bases spanning the gap. Looked up from germline, CDR1 is SGHAT and CDR2 is FQNNGV. The CDR3 consists of 14 residues. CDR3 region: CASSLVAGEYGYTF. DNA for the CDR3: TGTGCCAGCAGCTTAGTAGCTGGGGAATATGGCTACACCTTC.

The chain carries TRBV20-1 and TRBJ2-7, with D tentatively TRBD1 (5 bases). This CDR3 has 12 residues. V dropped 4 bases and J dropped 2 bases, with 9 bases sitting between them. Germline lookup yields CDR1 DFQATT and CDR2 SNEGSKA (reference sequence). This chain's CDR3 is CSAKRGPYEQYV. In nucleotides, the CDR3 is TGCAGTGCTAAAAGGGGTCCCTACGAGCAGTACGTC.

This clonotype was seen repeatedly, ten times or more. This chain connects TRBV29-1 to TRBJ1-1, with 10 bases lining up with TRBD1. V trimming: 4 bases; J trimming: 5 bases; junction bases outside the gene matches: 7. Germline-derived CDR1 and CDR2 are SQVTM and ANQGSEA. This CDR3 has 14 amino acids. The CDR3 reads CSVGQGARITEAFF. The CDR3 region has the DNA TGCAGCGTTGGACAGGGGGCGCGAATAACTGAAGCTTTCTTT.

The rearrangement links TRBV21-1 to TRBJ2-5. TRBV21-1 is listed as a pseudogene. The CDR3 consists of 13 residues. The CDR3 loop is CASSKVRVKSQYF. The CDR3, as DNA: TGTGCCAGCAGCAAAGTCCGCGTGAAGTCCCAGTACTTC.

V and J are TRBV5-1 and TRBJ1-1; TRBD1 agrees at 8 bases. The germline V gene encodes CDR1 SGHRS and CDR2 YFSETQ. This CDR3 has 15 residues. Trimming at V came to 4 bases and at J to 2 bases, leaving 7 bases not matched to a gene. The CDR3 region is CASSHGQGKNTEAFF. CDR3 nucleotides: TGCGCCAGCAGCCATGGACAGGGAAAAAACACTGAAGCTTTCTTT.

The chain combines TRBV3-1 with TRBJ1-5; the match to TRBD1 covers 7 bases. Germline CDR1 is LGHDT and CDR2 is YNNKEL (reference sequence). The CDR3 contains 14 residues. V trimming: 6 bases; J trimming: 6 bases; junction bases outside the gene matches: 8. The CDR3 loop is CASSHDRVPQPQHF. The CDR3 bases are TGTGCCAGCAGTCATGACAGGGTGCCTCAGCCCCAGCATTTT.